This is a list of T cell receptor beta chains from one sample in a study of blood T cell repertoires in COVID-19. Profiling relied on immunoSEQ multiplex PCR, and the TCRdb table lists in-frame clones only, not all of them. The sample records about 210,000 clones, approximately 78% being singletons. The specimen sequenced was PBMCs or T cells enriched from blood (not recorded which). Every receptor here comes from a man in his forties who had recovered from COVID-19. Each CDR3 is given with its conserved first and last residue. A D gene is named only where the DNA matches it firmly. For some rows the clone size is stated as once, few or many, or as a class when expanded; others skip it.

v_call: TRBV6-6
j_call: TRBJ1-5
d_call: -
clone_size: -
cdr3_aa: CASSYKPPRGNQPQHF
cdr3_nt: TGTGCCAGCAGTTATAAACCTCCCCGAGGCAATCAGCCCCAGCATTTT

v_call: TRBV7-2
j_call: TRBJ1-6
d_call: -
clone_size: few
cdr3_aa: CASSFRPGDSPLHF
cdr3_nt: TGTGCCAGCAGCTTCCGCCCGGGTGATTCACCCCTCCACTTT

v_call: TRBV2
j_call: TRBJ1-3
d_call: TRBD1
clone_size: -
cdr3_aa: CASSSQGVYSGNTIYF
cdr3_nt: TGTGCCAGCTCGAGTCAGGGGGTCTACTCTGGAAACACCATATATTTT

v_call: TRBV10-2
j_call: TRBJ2-3
d_call: TRBD2
clone_size: -
cdr3_aa: CASRRAGHTDTQYF
cdr3_nt: TGCGCCAGCAGAAGAGCGGGGCACACAGATACGCAGTATTTT

v_call: TRBV7-2
j_call: TRBJ1-5
d_call: -
clone_size: -
cdr3_aa: CASSLGRASNQPQHF
cdr3_nt: TGTGCCAGCAGCTTAGGCAGGGCTAGCAATCAGCCCCAGCATTTT

v_call: TRBV7-3
j_call: TRBJ2-1
d_call: TRBD1
clone_size: -
cdr3_aa: CASSPGTAGNEQFF
cdr3_nt: TGTGCCAGCAGCCCAGGGACAGCCGGGAATGAGCAGTTCTTC

v_call: TRBV5-1
j_call: TRBJ2-7
d_call: -
clone_size: once
cdr3_aa: CASSRGTASYEQYF
cdr3_nt: TGCGCCAGCAGCCGAGGAACGGCCAGTTACGAGCAGTACTTC

v_call: TRBV9
j_call: TRBJ1-1
d_call: -
clone_size: -
cdr3_aa: CASSVVGSYTEAFF
cdr3_nt: TGTGCCAGCAGCGTAGTGGGCAGCTACACTGAAGCTTTCTTT

v_call: TRBV5-1
j_call: TRBJ2-1
d_call: -
clone_size: -
cdr3_aa: CASSLGGSSYNEQFF
cdr3_nt: TGCGCCAGCAGCTTGGGCGGAAGCTCCTACAATGAGCAGTTCTTC

v_call: TRBV3-1/TRBV3-2
j_call: TRBJ2-3
d_call: TRBD2
clone_size: -
cdr3_aa: CASRRSSGTDTQYF
cdr3_nt: TGTGCCAGCAGACGTTCTAGCGGAACAGATACGCAGTATTTT

v_call: TRBV18
j_call: TRBJ1-5
d_call: -
clone_size: -
cdr3_aa: CASSSALNRGATGPQHF
cdr3_nt: TGTGCCAGCTCCTCAGCATTGAACCGTGGGGCCACGGGGCCCCAGCATTTT

v_call: TRBV4-1
j_call: TRBJ1-2
d_call: TRBD1
clone_size: -
cdr3_aa: CASSLGDRGRGYTF
cdr3_nt: TGCGCCAGCAGCCTTGGGGACAGGGGAAGGGGCTACACCTTC

v_call: TRBV19
j_call: TRBJ1-4
d_call: TRBD1
clone_size: -
cdr3_aa: CASRDRGFSNEKLFF
cdr3_nt: TGTGCCAGCAGGGACAGGGGGTTCTCTAATGAAAAACTGTTTTTT

v_call: TRBV7-2
j_call: TRBJ1-6
d_call: TRBD1
clone_size: -
cdr3_aa: CASSLRQGFSPLHF
cdr3_nt: TGTGCCAGCAGCTTGAGACAGGGTTTTTCACCCCTCCACTTT

v_call: TRBV28
j_call: TRBJ1-5
d_call: TRBD1
clone_size: -
cdr3_aa: CASRTGGEQPQHF
cdr3_nt: TGTGCCAGCAGGACAGGGGGAGAGCAGCCCCAGCATTTT

v_call: TRBV18
j_call: TRBJ2-7
d_call: -
clone_size: -
cdr3_aa: CASSPGERSSYEQYF
cdr3_nt: TGTGCCAGCTCACCAGGGGAGCGGTCCTCCTACGAGCAGTACTTC

v_call: TRBV10-3
j_call: TRBJ1-2
d_call: -
clone_size: -
cdr3_aa: CAISGSDGGAGGYTF
cdr3_nt: TGTGCCATCAGTGGAAGCGACGGCGGAGCGGGGGGCTACACCTTC

v_call: TRBV18
j_call: TRBJ1-1
d_call: -
clone_size: -
cdr3_aa: CASSGGGFTTEAFF
cdr3_nt: TGTGCCAGCTCAGGGGGGGGGTTTACCACTGAAGCTTTCTTT

v_call: TRBV6-5
j_call: TRBJ1-3
d_call: -
clone_size: -
cdr3_aa: CASSRLLGAGNTIYF
cdr3_nt: TGTGCCAGCAGTCGCCTATTGGGAGCTGGAAACACCATATATTTT

v_call: TRBV7-8
j_call: TRBJ2-7
d_call: TRBD1
clone_size: -
cdr3_aa: CASSPRDRGYEQYF
cdr3_nt: TGTGCCAGCAGCCCACGGGACAGGGGCTACGAGCAGTACTTC

v_call: TRBV18
j_call: TRBJ2-1
d_call: -
clone_size: -
cdr3_aa: CASSPEGWHKYNEQFF
cdr3_nt: TGTGCCAGCTCACCGGAGGGGTGGCACAAATACAATGAGCAGTTCTTC

v_call: TRBV7-3
j_call: TRBJ2-2
d_call: -
clone_size: -
cdr3_aa: CASSFSSTGELFF
cdr3_nt: TGTGCCAGCAGCTTTAGCTCCACCGGGGAGCTGTTTTTT

v_call: TRBV19
j_call: TRBJ2-3
d_call: -
clone_size: -
cdr3_aa: CASSIQADSTDTQYF
cdr3_nt: TGTGCCAGTAGTATTCAGGCAGATTCCACAGATACGCAGTATTTT

v_call: TRBV5-1
j_call: TRBJ1-2
d_call: -
clone_size: -
cdr3_aa: CASSLGGGYGYTF
cdr3_nt: TGCGCCAGCAGCTTAGGTGGAGGCTATGGCTACACCTTC

v_call: TRBV7-2
j_call: TRBJ1-6
d_call: -
clone_size: -
cdr3_aa: CASSSFRTALHF
cdr3_nt: TGTGCCAGCAGCTCTTTTCGGACAGCCCTCCACTTT